This is a list of T cell receptor beta chains from one sample in a study of patients and donors after allogeneic stem cell transplantation. TCRdb re-derived calls from the RT-PCR reads in MiXCR, one entry per CDR3 protein. The sample has some 87,000 distinct CDR3 sequences, roughly 43% seen once. Sequencing was done on a sample of blood, either unsorted or a sorted T cell fraction (not recorded which). These receptors came from a human donor who was either an allogeneic HSCT recipient or a stem cell or donor lymphocyte infusion donor (not recorded which). It is not recorded whose cells these are; they may come from a transplant donor. CDR3s include the opening cysteine and the closing phenylalanine or tryptophan. A D gene is named only where the DNA matches it firmly. Expanded clones are given a class, and other clones once, few, many or no size at all.

J gene | clone size | V gene | D gene | CDR3 protein | CDR3 DNA
TRBJ2-5 | - | TRBV12-3/TRBV12-4 | - | CASSLDLIQETQYF | TGTGCCAGCAGTTTAGATCTTATACAAGAGACCCAGTACTTC
TRBJ1-6 | - | TRBV5-1 | - | CASSLEGGPPDLHF | TGCGCCAGCAGCTTGGAAGGCGGCCCGCCGGACCTCCACTTT
TRBJ2-2 | - | TRBV12-3/TRBV12-4 | - | CASSRQGFLGELFF | TGTGCCAGCAGTCGGCAGGGATTTTTAGGGGAGCTGTTTTTT
TRBJ1-5 | - | TRBV7-8 | TRBD1 | CASSLGQGGDQPQHF | TGTGCCAGCAGCTTAGGACAGGGAGGTGATCAGCCCCAGCATTTT
TRBJ1-3 | few | TRBV5-1 | - | CASSSDYPGNTIYF | TGCGCCAGCAGCTCGGACTACCCTGGAAACACCATATATTTT
TRBJ2-1 | - | TRBV28 | TRBD1 | CASRNRGFSEQFF | TGTGCCAGCAGAAACAGGGGGTTCAGTGAGCAGTTCTTC
TRBJ1-1 | - | TRBV29-1 | - | CSVGSFLNTEAFF | TGCAGCGTTGGTTCATTCCTGAACACTGAAGCTTTCTTT
TRBJ1-6 | - | TRBV5-1 | TRBD1 | CPSRGQNNSPLHF | TGCCCCAGCAGGGGACAGAATAATTCACCCCTCCACTTT
TRBJ1-1 | - | TRBV12-3/TRBV12-4 | - | CASSLGRGGYTEAFF | TGTGCCAGCAGTTTGGGCCGAGGGGGGTACACTGAAGCTTTCTTT
TRBJ1-4 | - | TRBV29-1 | - | CSVEGGYYHPSLEKLFF | TGCAGCGTTGAGGGGGGGTACTACCACCCCTCTCTCGAAAAACTGTTTTTT
TRBJ1-3 | few | TRBV7-6 | - | CAGAGNRESGNTIYF | TGTGCCGGGGCAGGGAATCGAGAATCTGGAAACACCATATATTTT
TRBJ1-2 | few | TRBV5-1 | TRBD1 | CASSPGQGELSTF | TGCGCCAGCAGCCCAGGACAGGGGGAGCTGTCCACCTTC
TRBJ1-1 | - | TRBV4-2 | - | CASSRVNEAFF | TGTGCCAGCAGCCGGGTGAACGAAGCTTTCTTT
TRBJ1-6 | few | TRBV6-2/TRBV6-3 | TRBD1 | CASSSGQRNSPLHF | TGTGCCAGCAGTTCGGGACAGCGGAATTCACCCCTCCACTTT
TRBJ2-7 | - | TRBV5-6 | - | CASSLGLRADPYYYEQYF | TGTGCCAGCAGCCTGGGACTGAGGGCTGATCCATACTACTACGAGCAGTACTTC
TRBJ1-1 | - | TRBV6-1 | - | CASSEALVYRDINTEAFF | TGTGCCAGCAGTGAAGCGTTAGTCTACAGGGACATCAACACTGAAGCTTTCTTT
TRBJ1-4 | - | TRBV10-3 | - | CAIAGAENEKLFF | TGTGCCATCGCAGGGGCGGAGAATGAAAAACTGTTTTTT
TRBJ2-2 | - | TRBV5-1 | - | CASSLGVRAPTGELFF | TGCGCCAGCAGCTTGGGTGTCAGGGCGCCCACCGGGGAGCTGTTTTTT
TRBJ1-3 | - | TRBV20-1 | - | CAMTGSSGNTIYF | TGCGCTATGACTGGAAGCTCTGGAAACACCATATATTTT
TRBJ1-5 | - | TRBV18 | - | CASSPPSNQPQHF | TGTGCCAGCTCACCACCGAGCAATCAGCCCCAGCATTTT
TRBJ1-1 | - | TRBV29-1 | TRBD1 | CSVPTGGPEAFF | TGCAGCGTCCCGACAGGGGGCCCTGAAGCTTTCTTT
TRBJ1-1 | - | TRBV5-1 | TRBD1 | CASSPGTGPTEAFF | TGCGCCAGCAGCCCCGGGACAGGGCCCACTGAAGCTTTCTTT
TRBJ1-4 | - | TRBV3-1 | - | CASSQSPVGLFF | TGTGCCAGCAGCCAAAGCCCCGTAGGACTGTTTTTT
TRBJ2-7 | - | TRBV20-1 | TRBD2 | CSAILAGGPYEQYF | TGCAGTGCTATTCTAGCGGGAGGGCCGTACGAGCAGTACTTC
TRBJ1-5 | - | TRBV12-3/TRBV12-4 | - | CASRLRGDQPQHF | TGTGCCAGCAGGCTTCGGGGAGATCAGCCCCAGCATTTT